Listed below are T cell receptor beta chains from one sample, sequenced in a study of cytomegalovirus exposure and HLA in healthy donors. Repertoires were generated with immunoSEQ multiplex PCR, while TCRdb's copy carries only in-frame clones and drops some. The sample yields roughly 120,000 clones, about 73% seen once. The sample was PBMCs. The receptor source for this set is a woman aged 40 to 50 in good health and CMV-seropositive. Both conserved end residues are part of each CDR3. The D gene is left open where the match is weak. Clone size is stated in some rows and not others, as once, few, many or a class when expanded.

V gene,CDR3 length,D gene,J gene,clone size,CDR3 DNA,CDR3 protein
TRBV5-1,14,-,TRBJ2-5,-,TGCGCCAGCAGCCGGACGGCGGAGGACCACCCGTCGGACTTC,CASSRTAEDHPSDF
TRBV21-1,15,-,TRBJ1-4,-,TGTGCCAGCAGCACCCGAGGGGGGGGGCATGAAAAACTGTTTTTT,CASSTRGGGHEKLFF
TRBV5-1,12,-,TRBJ1-2,-,TGCGCCAGCAGCTTGGACTTCTATGGCTACACCTTC,CASSLDFYGYTF
TRBV5-1,16,TRBD1,TRBJ1-6,-,TGCGCCAGCAGCTTGGGGGACAGCTCCTATAATTCACCCCTCCACTTT,CASSLGDSSYNSPLHF
TRBV7-7,13,TRBD1,TRBJ2-5,-,TGTGCTAGCAGCCAGACAGGGCAGGAGACCCAGTACTTC,CASSQTGQETQYF
TRBV7-9,14,-,TRBJ1-1,-,TGTGCCAGCAGCTTATATATTTCGGACACTGAAGCTTTCTTT,CASSLYISDTEAFF
TRBV18,13,-,TRBJ1-5,-,TGTGCCAGCTCACCTCACAGGGAGCAGCCCCAGCATTTT,CASSPHREQPQHF
TRBV19,13,-,TRBJ2-7,-,TGTGCCAGTAGTATAACCGGGACCTACGAGCAGTACTTC,CASSITGTYEQYF
TRBV4-1,17,TRBD1,TRBJ1-1,-,TGCGCCAGCAGCTCATCAAACAGGGGCGCTATGAACACTGAAGCTTTCTTT,CASSSSNRGAMNTEAFF
TRBV13,16,TRBD1,TRBJ2-2,once,TGTGCCAGCAGCTCGGACAGGGAAGCGAACACCGGGGAGCTGTTTTTT,CASSSDREANTGELFF
TRBV5-1,15,-,TRBJ1-1,-,TGCGCCAGCAGCCTTTCTCAGGGCATGAACACTGAAGCTTTCTTT,CASSLSQGMNTEAFF
TRBV7-3,14,TRBD2,TRBJ2-1,few,TGTGCCAGCAGCTTAATTAGCGGGGGGGCTGAGCAGTTCTTC,CASSLISGGAEQFF
TRBV2,15,TRBD1,TRBJ2-3,-,TGTGCCAGCGTCGGGGACCAGGGGGACGGGGATACGCAGTATTTT,CASVGDQGDGDTQYF
TRBV7-8,15,-,TRBJ1-6,-,TGTGCCAGCAGCGACCGGAGGGGCGCTTATTCACCCCTCCACTTT,CASSDRRGAYSPLHF
TRBV18,15,TRBD1,TRBJ2-7,-,TGTGCCAGCTCAGAGGCGGGACAGGCCTGGCGAGAGCAGTACTTC,CASSEAGQAWREQYF
TRBV25-1,12,TRBD1,TRBJ1-1,few,TGTGCCAGCGCCACAGGGGGCACTGAAGCTTTCTTT,CASATGGTEAFF
TRBV2,12,-,TRBJ1-1,-,TGTGCCAGCAGTCCGGTCCCTACTGAAGCTTTCTTT,CASSPVPTEAFF
TRBV5-1,12,-,TRBJ2-1,-,TGCGCCAGCAGTGACAGTTACAATGAGCAGTTCTTC,CASSDSYNEQFF
TRBV7-2,15,TRBD2,TRBJ2-3,-,TGTGCCAGCAGCTCCACTAGACTAGCGGGGAAAACGCAGTATTTT,CASSSTRLAGKTQYF
TRBV29-1,12,-,TRBJ1-1,-,TGCAGCGTTGAGACTAGGAGTACTGAAGCTTTCTTT,CSVETRSTEAFF
TRBV27,14,TRBD1,TRBJ1-2,-,TGTGCCAGCAGTATAGGACAGGGGGCAATCGGCTACACCTTC,CASSIGQGAIGYTF
TRBV5-1,15,TRBD1,TRBJ1-4,-,TGCGCCAGCAGCGGGACCGGGACAGGGAATGAAAAACTGTTTTTT,CASSGTGTGNEKLFF
TRBV2,13,-,TRBJ1-1,few,TGTGCCAGCAGGATAACAGGCAGCACTGAAGCTTTCTTT,CASRITGSTEAFF
TRBV7-9,16,-,TRBJ2-3,-,TGTGCCAGCAGCTTGACACGAAACCAACGCACAGATACGCAGTATTTT,CASSLTRNQRTDTQYF
TRBV5-1,15,-,TRBJ1-5,once,TGCGCCAGCAGCGAAGAACCAGGGTTTCTTCAGCCCCAGCATTTT,CASSEEPGFLQPQHF
TRBV18,14,-,TRBJ1-5,-,TGTGCCAGCTCGGGGCTTTATAGCAATCAGCCCCAGCATTTT,CASSGLYSNQPQHF
TRBV7-3,15,-,TRBJ1-1,-,TGTGCCAGCAGCTTAGACAGCCTCAAGAACACTGAAGCTTTCTTT,CASSLDSLKNTEAFF
TRBV28,16,TRBD2,TRBJ2-3,few,TGTGCCAGCAGTTTAGGGACTAGCGGGGGGGGAGATACGCAGTATTTT,CASSLGTSGGGDTQYF
TRBV5-8,14,TRBD1,TRBJ2-7,-,TGTGCCAGCAGCTGGACAGGAACACCCTACGAGCAGTACTTC,CASSWTGTPYEQYF
TRBV7-3,14,TRBD1,TRBJ1-1,once,TGTGCCAGCAGCTTTATTCCGGGACAGAGAGAAGCTTTCTTT,CASSFIPGQREAFF
TRBV7-2,15,-,TRBJ1-2,-,TGTGCCAGCAGCTTACAGCCAGGGGCGGTAGATGGCTACACCTTC,CASSLQPGAVDGYTF
TRBV14,13,-,TRBJ1-1,-,TGTGCCAGCAGGCTCTACAGGGACACTGAAGCTTTCTTT,CASRLYRDTEAFF
TRBV6-6,12,TRBD1,TRBJ1-1,-,TGTGCCAGCAGTTACTCGGGACAGGGTATCCCCTTT,CASSYSGQGIPF
TRBV7-8,13,-,TRBJ2-7,once,TGTGCCAGCAGCTTAACAGGGACCTACGAGCAGTACTTC,CASSLTGTYEQYF
TRBV19,15,-,TRBJ2-1,-,TGTGCCAGTAGCCGGGACTCCTATACATACAATGAGCAGTTCTTC,CASSRDSYTYNEQFF
TRBV10-3,14,-,TRBJ1-2,-,TGTGCCATCAGTGACGTAATAACAGCTACGCGCTACACCTTC,CAISDVITATRYTF
TRBV11-2,11,-,TRBJ1-2,-,TGTGCCAGCAGCTTTCTCGTTGGCTACACCTTC,CASSFLVGYTF
TRBV7-9,13,-,TRBJ2-2,-,TGTGCTCCCAGGGGAGAGAACACCGGGGAGCTGTTTTTT,CAPRGENTGELFF
TRBV5-1,15,-,TRBJ2-5,few,TGCGCCAGCAGCTTACAGGGTAACGCCCGAGAGACCCAGTACTTC,CASSLQGNARETQYF
TRBV13,12,-,TRBJ1-1,-,TGTGCCAGCAGCTTAGGGGTCGGGGAAGCTTTCTTT,CASSLGVGEAFF